This TCR beta chain was recorded in a study of human T cells and chemical hapten exposure. Looking at the study overall: On 2 cm by 2 cm of upper inner arm skin, sensitization was performed with 2% DPC.

The V end lost 6 bases, the J end lost 7 bases, and 12 bases lay between the germline ends. This CDR3 contains 12 residues. Time point: patch test 3, about 24 weeks after DPC sensitization. Treatment given: therapeutic diphenylcyclopropenone sensitization with weekly scalp DPC. TCRdb reprocessed the RACE reads with MiXCR, giving one entry per CDR3 protein. The repertoire holds more than 150,000 distinct CDR3 sequences, with around 25% as singletons. The sequence derives from a woman in her forties with alopecia areata. Some clones in this sample may be carry-over from other donors' samples. The sample in question was whole blood, obtained in connection with sensitization to the hapten diphenylcyclopropenone (DPC). The chain links TRBV12-3 or TRBV12-4 to TRBJ1-1; D might be TRBD1 (6 bases). DNA of the CDR3: TGTGCCAGCAGCGCGGGGGCAAGTGAAGCTTTCTTT. Protein: CASSAGASEAFF.